A single sample is the source of the 8 T cell receptor beta chains below, sequenced in a study of Graves' ophthalmopathy and Graves' hyperthyroidism. Amplification of the TCR beta CDR3 regions used RNA transcripts (as template). HTBI primers primed a first-round RT-PCR, and a second-round multiplex PCR followed. TCRdb reprocessed the multiplex PCR reads via MiXCR and lists one record per CDR3 protein. This table holds around 600,000 distinct CDR3 sequences, more than 40% found once. Sequencing used peripheral blood. These receptors were collected from an adult man with Graves' ophthalmopathy.

This clonotype has ten or more counts. V usage is TRBV5-1 and J usage is TRBJ1-1, with 8 positions matching TRBD1. Germline-derived CDR1 and CDR2 are SGHRS and YFSETQ. The CDR3 runs to 13 residues. V lost 5 bases, J lost 3 bases, and 3 bases stayed unmatched. This CDR3 reads CASSADRDTEAFF. In DNA, the CDR3 is TGCGCCAGCAGTGCGGACAGGGACACTGAAGCTTTCTTT.

This rearrangement joins TRBV30 to TRBJ1-2, with D possibly matching TRBD1 (6 bases). Germline V gives CDR1 GTSNPN, CDR2 SVGIG (reference sequence). This CDR3 comprises 13 residues. V was shortened by 5 bases and J by 7 bases, with 17 bases between the two germline ends. The CDR3 loop reads CAWDRQGLGGYTF. The CDR3 nucleotides read TGTGCCTGGGACCGGCAGGGGCTGGGTGGCTACACCTTC.

This CDR3 is CSARALNTEAFF. CDR3 nucleotide sequence: TGCAGTGCGAGGGCCCTAAACACTGAAGCTTTCTTT. This chain links TRBV29-1 with TRBJ1-1, with unresolved D. The germline CDR1 and CDR2 sequences are SQVTM and ANQGSEA. The CDR3 totals 12 residues.

CDR3 in amino acids: CSARDLAGFSYNSPLHF. The CDR3 DNA reads TGCAGTGCTAGAGATTTGGCAGGGTTTTCCTATAATTCACCCCTCCACTTT. The rearrangement links TRBV20-1 to TRBJ1-6; a possible D gene is TRBD1 (5 bases). CDR3 length: 17 amino acids. Deletions cut 0 bases from V and 1 base from J, with 13 bases between. Germline CDR1 is DFQATT and CDR2 is SNEGSKA (reference sequence).

With respect to this clonotype: This may arise from a read error, as a much more abundant clone is one base away. V gene TRBV10-2 combines with J gene TRBJ1-3; perhaps TRBD1 as D (5 bases). Germline CDR1 and CDR2: WSHSY and SAAADI. CDR3 length equals 15 residues. The CDR3 spells CASSVNRQPGNTINF. The CDR3 DNA reads as TGTGCCAGCAGCGTCAACAGACAGCCTGGAAACACCATAAATTTT.

This clonotype has only a few counts. The chain employs TRBV5-5 and TRBJ2-7, with unresolved D. The CDR3 is 13 amino acids. Trimming removed 1 base at V and 0 bases at J, with 5 bases between. CDR1 is SGHKS, CDR2 YYEKEE, per germline (reference sequence). CDR3 nucleotide sequence: TGTGCCAGCAGCTTGAAGGACTCCTACGAGCAGTACTTC. It is translated as CASSLKDSYEQYF.

J is TRBJ2-1 and V is TRBV10-3; TRBD1 agrees at 9 bases. V shed 1 base, J shed 2 bases, and the junction held 9 bases outside the gene matches. The CDR3 loop spans 18 amino acids. Germline V gene lookup returns CDR1 ENHRY and CDR2 SYGVKD. CDR3 DNA sequence: TGTGCCATCAGTGAGTATGGGACAGGGCCTTATCCCTACAATGAGCAGTTCTTC. Translation gives CAISEYGTGPYPYNEQFF.

This clonotype was counted a few times. This chain uses TRBV10-3 with TRBJ1-2; TRBD1 matches at 9 bases. The germline V gene has CDR1 ENHRY and CDR2 SYGVKD. This CDR3 contains 14 residues. Trimming removed 5 bases from V and 4 bases from J; junction bases left unmatched: 5. In DNA, the CDR3 is TGTGCCATCAGTTCGGGACAGGGTGGCTATGGCTACACCTTC. Encoded protein: CAISSGQGGYGYTF.